The T cell receptor (beta chain) described here comes from a study of OX40 agonist ivuxolimab in advanced cancers. Overall study results and limits: Which antigen the expanded peripheral T cells recognized is unknown.

The trim removed 0 bases at V and 6 bases at J, leaving 9 bases unmatched. CDR1 is SGHAT, CDR2 FQDESV, per germline (reference sequence). CDR3 size: 17 residues. The method was immunoSEQ multiplex PCR; TCRdb's version includes in-frame clones alone and lacks a portion of them. Seen here are fewer than 90,000 clones, more than 75% observed once, and the top ten hold roughly 2.4%. Comment on this clone: Its target is unknown.

The receptor comes from an adult with an advanced solid tumor such as melanoma, head and neck, liver or kidney cancer. The specimen was CD4+ or CD8+ T cells sorted from blood, collected in a trial of the OX40 agonist ivuxolimab. The chain joins TRBV11-1 to TRBJ2-2; 8 nucleotides match TRBD1. The CDR3 DNA follows: TGTGCCAGCAGCTTAGCACCGGGACAGGTCAACCCCGGGGAGCTGTTTTTT. This sequence encodes CASSLAPGQVNPGELFF.